Here is one TCR beta chain with its context. No cognate antigen has been identified for it. The sample holds no much larger clone one base away, and base qualities are not on file. The donors were included in the validation cohort of over a hundred subjects, a group kept apart from the approximately 650-subject first cohort. The sample belongs to a study of cytomegalovirus exposure and HLA in healthy donors (dated by TCRdb to the late 2010s). Notes on the research overall: A later analysis indicated that the 130 or so validation repertoires were generated on the platform also employed for the approximately 700 repertoires of the first cohort. The study was designed to test whether signatures of past pathogen exposure could be identified by cataloging public T cell receptors. In addition to the first cohort of 666 subjects, a separate validation cohort of over 90 different subjects was used. High-throughput TCR immunosequencing, statistical association of individual TCRs with disease status, and machine learning were combined to predict cytomegalovirus infection status. The paper's findings and limits, for the study overall: A few of the identified cytomegalovirus-associated TCR beta chains were confirmed in vitro to be specific for cytomegalovirus antigens. In both the original and validation cohorts, the classifier was reported to diagnose cytomegalovirus status with high specificity and sensitivity. Across donors, most TCR sequences were observed very rarely, whereas some public TCRs were present in many individuals. A later analysis found that TCRs clustered in the first cohort also tended to co-occur in the 120 validation repertoires, with more than 90% of cluster scores above 0. A later analysis lacked HLA typing for the validation cohort, so it scored co-occurrence in that cohort across all 110 or so repertoires. The study gave a list of about 170 TCR beta chains associated with cytomegalovirus. According to the authors, the approach could potentially be generalized to other disease states and immunological phenotypes.

The germline V gene (reference sequence) provides CDR1 SGHAT and CDR2 FQDESV. Inclusive of the bounding cysteine and phenylalanine, the CDR3 is 16 residues long. Only the CDR3 part of the read is kept: 48 bases, read in frame from the first base. For this chain, trimming is 4 bases at the V end and 5 bases at the J end, and the number of junction bases without a gene match is 6. The library was obtained by the immunoSEQ multiplex PCR assay. Per the source publication's procedure: To diagnose cytomegalovirus status from the catalog of TCR beta chain sequences, a statistical classification framework was built. Not all clones reach the TCRdb copy of this immuneACCESS table, which keeps in-frame sequences only. Checked studies attribute under half of the gap to unresolved V genes and leave the rest unexplained. V, J and clone size reflect that table, while D and trimming were determined from the DNA. Present in this sample are roughly 260,000 clones, about 90% of which were seen just once. Under 0.4% of the sample goes to the ten largest clones.

The specimen sequenced was PBMCs. Here the chain combines TRBV11-1 and TRBJ2-3, with 13 bases aligning to TRBD2. The clonotype comes from a woman between 18 and 30 years old in good health and CMV-seronegative. The sequence in DNA is TGTGCCAGCAGCTCTGGACTAGCGGGGGTGGGAGATACGCAGTATTTT. It translates as CASSSGLAGVGDTQYF.